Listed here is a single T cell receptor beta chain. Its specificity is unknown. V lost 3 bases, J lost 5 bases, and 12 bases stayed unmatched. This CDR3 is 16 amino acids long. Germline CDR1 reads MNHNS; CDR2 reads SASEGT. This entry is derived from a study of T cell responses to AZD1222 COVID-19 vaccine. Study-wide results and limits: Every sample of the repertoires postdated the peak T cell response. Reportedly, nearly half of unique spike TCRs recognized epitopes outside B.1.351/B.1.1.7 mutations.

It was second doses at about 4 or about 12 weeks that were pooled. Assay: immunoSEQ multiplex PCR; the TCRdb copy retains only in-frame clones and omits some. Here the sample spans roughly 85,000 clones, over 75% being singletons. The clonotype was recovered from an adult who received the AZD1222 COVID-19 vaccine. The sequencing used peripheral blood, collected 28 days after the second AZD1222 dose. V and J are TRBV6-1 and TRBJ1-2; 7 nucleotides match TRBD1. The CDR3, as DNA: TGTGCCAGCAGTGAGCTTGCCCGATTGACAGGGTATGGCTACACCTTC. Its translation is CASSELARLTGYGYTF.